This TCR beta chain was sequenced for a study of blood T cell repertoires in COVID-19. Per the authors' pipeline: Estimation of nucleated cell counts was performed using reference gene primer amplification. Sequencing was performed with immunoSEQ multiplex PCR; in TCRdb, only in-frame clones are kept and a portion is missing. V and J calls and clone size are given by that table; D and trimming were obtained from the DNA. Of some 100,000 clones listed, about 85% are singletons. Germline-derived CDR1 and CDR2 are GTSNPN and SVGIG (reference sequence). The germline V and J ends were trimmed by 4 bases and 4 bases, with 10 bases remaining between them. The CDR3 has 12 residues.

The V gene is TRBV30, the J gene TRBJ1-2; the D gene is possibly TRBD1 (6 bases). This TCR was sampled from a woman in her 70s with active or convalescent COVID-19. Sequencing input: peripheral blood. For the CDR3, the DNA is TGTGCCTGGACCCGGGACATCTATGGCTACACCTTC. It encodes CAWTRDIYGYTF.